The clone carrying this T cell receptor beta chain showed up just once. This sample stems from a study of blood T cell repertoires in COVID-19. Study as a whole: Italy, Spain and the United States were the sources of the convalescent and acute COVID-19 samples. T cells, B-cell-depleted T cells, or PBMCs provided the cDNA or gDNA that served as material.

Data came from immunoSEQ multiplex PCR; TCRdb stores just in-frame clones and leaves some out. The table has under 200,000 clones, 75% to 85% seen once. The CDR3 loop spans 17 amino acids. V trimming: 5 bases; J trimming: 5 bases; junction bases outside the gene matches: 12. Looked up from germline, CDR1 is MNHEY and CDR2 is SVGEGT. Sequencing used peripheral blood. This rearrangement joins TRBV6-2 or TRBV6-3 to TRBJ2-7, with 13 positions matching TRBD2. This clonotype originated in a human donor in a cohort sampled during active COVID-19. CDR3 nucleotides: TGTGCCAGCAGTGGTACCTTTAGACTAGCGGGAGGAAACGAGCAGTACTTC. Its translation: CASSGTFRLAGGNEQYF.